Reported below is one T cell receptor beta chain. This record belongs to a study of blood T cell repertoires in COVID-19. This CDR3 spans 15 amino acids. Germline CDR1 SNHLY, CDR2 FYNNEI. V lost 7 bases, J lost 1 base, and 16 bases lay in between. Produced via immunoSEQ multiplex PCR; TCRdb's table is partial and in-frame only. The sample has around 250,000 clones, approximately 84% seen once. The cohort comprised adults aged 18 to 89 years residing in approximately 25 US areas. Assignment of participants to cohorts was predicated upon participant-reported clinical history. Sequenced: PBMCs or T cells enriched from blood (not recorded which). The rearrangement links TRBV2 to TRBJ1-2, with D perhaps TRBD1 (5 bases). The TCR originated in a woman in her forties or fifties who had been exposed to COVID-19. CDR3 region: CASTSGPGINYGYTF. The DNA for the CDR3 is TGTGCCAGCACCTCCGGACCAGGGATTAACTATGGCTACACCTTC. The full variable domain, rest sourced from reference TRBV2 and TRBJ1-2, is EPEVTQTPSHQVTQMGQEVILRCVPISNHLYFYWYRQILGQKVEFLVSFYNNEISEKSEIFDDQFSVERPDGSNFTLKIRSTKLEDSAMYFCASTSGPGINYGYTFGSGTRLTVV.